These 29 T cell receptor beta chains share one sample of origin, sequenced in a study of regulatory T cells in long-lasting Graves disease (dated by TCRdb to 2020 to 2022). Per the publication, the time point label means: newly diagnosed GD, antithyroid drugs for less than 3 months. RNA was extracted from PBMCs in TRIzol for both TCR sequencing and RNA sequencing. Library generation was performed with multiplex PCR. The sample was run on an Illumina HiSeq 4000. To build TCR beta libraries, CDR3 regions were amplified by Arm-PCR using iRepertoire HTBI primers. TCRdb itself trimmed the public reads at Q25 with fastp, ran MiXCR and retained productive beta chains. Rows with one shared CDR3 protein collapse into an entry with the most common genes and DNA. This sample comprises a few hundred thousand distinct CDR3 sequences, 16% of them detected only once. 25% to 30% of the sample comes from the top ten.

These same data were also listed under a study on T cells in Graves' hyperthyroidism and ophthalmopathy.

The sample consisted of peripheral blood mononuclear cells (PBMCs), taken at new diagnosis, from a patient treated with antithyroid drugs. The source is a man aged 35-49 years with Graves disease. Donor details come from another sample of the same person, matched by shared clones.

This clonotype was counted ten times or more. The chain uses TRBV15 and TRBJ1-1, with D maybe TRBD1 (5 bases). The CDR3 loop spans 18 amino acids. Germline CDR1 and CDR2: LNHNV and YYDKDF (reference sequence). The V end lost 1 base, the J end lost 4 bases, and 22 bases lay between the germline ends. The CDR3 here is CATSRAIRGGRWSTEAFF. CDR3 nucleotides: TGTGCCACCAGCAGAGCAATCCGGGGCGGGAGGTGGAGCACTGAAGCTTTCTTT.

This chain connects TRBV11-2 to TRBJ2-7; possible D gene TRBD2, 5 bases. The CDR3 sequence is 15 residues long. Germline CDR1 SGHAT, CDR2 FQNNGV. Trimming shortened V by 0 bases and J by 0 bases, and 9 bases separated the two germline ends. Written as DNA, the CDR3 is TGTGCCAGCAGCTTAGAAGGGAGAGGCTCCTACGAGCAGTACTTC. It yields the protein CASSLEGRGSYEQYF.

The V and J genes are TRBV27 and TRBJ2-2; 8 bases align to TRBD2. The CDR3 sequence is 16 residues long. Germline loops: CDR1 MNHEY, CDR2 SMNVEV (reference sequence). With V trimmed by 0 bases and J by 4 bases, 4 bases remained unmatched. CDR3 sequence (DNA): TGTGCCAGCAGTTTATCGGTTAGCGGGGTCACCGGGGAGCTGTTTTTT. Its translation: CASSLSVSGVTGELFF.

The chain is built from TRBV20-1 and TRBJ1-2, with a possible D match to TRBD1 (6 bases). The CDR3 extends over 12 amino acids. V lost 6 bases, J lost 5 bases, and 13 bases lay in between. Germline CDR1 and CDR2: DFQATT and SNEGSKA (reference sequence). In DNA form, the CDR3 reads TGCAGTGCGACAACAGGGCTTTATGGCTACACCTTC. Its translation: CSATTGLYGYTF.

The chain combines TRBV2 with TRBJ1-6; perhaps TRBD1 as D (5 bases). CDR1 and CDR2 from the germline V gene are SNHLY and FYNNEI. The V end was cut by 7 bases, the J end by 10 bases, with 14 bases between. The CDR3 has 13 residues. CDR3 nucleotide sequence: TGTGCCAGCACCAGGGAAAGACGATCACCCCTCCACTTT. Protein product: CASTRERRSPLHF.

The rearrangement links TRBV20-1 to TRBJ2-3; no clear D. This CDR3 has 14 residues. Germline CDR1 is DFQATT and CDR2 is SNEGSKA (reference sequence). The chain's CDR3 is CRARAASGTDTQYF. The CDR3 nucleotides are TGCAGAGCACGGGCAGCTTCCGGCACAGATACGCAGTATTTT.

This clonotype was seen at least ten times. The junction does not match germline at one end; this may be a read error. The genes are TRBV5-5 and TRBJ2-3; 7 positions agree with TRBD1. In germline, CDR1 is SGHKS, CDR2 YYEKEE (reference sequence). The CDR3 contains 15 residues. CDR3 region: CASSPIQGDTDTQYF. CDR3 coding DNA: TGCGCCAGCAGCCCGATCCAGGGGGACACAGATACGCAGTATTTT.

The chain links TRBV5-6 to TRBJ2-1, with 11 bases aligning to TRBD2. Trimming at V came to 3 bases and at J to 9 bases, leaving 11 bases not matched to a gene. The germline V gene encodes CDR1 SGHDT and CDR2 YYEEEE. CDR3 size: 16 residues. The CDR3 protein is CASSYPLAGGLGEQFF. In DNA form, the CDR3 reads TGTGCCAGCAGCTATCCTCTAGCGGGGGGATTGGGTGAGCAGTTCTTC.

Comments on this clonotype: A much larger clone differs from this one at a single base, so this may be a read error. The rearrangement uses TRBV6-4 and TRBJ2-3; 10 nucleotides align to TRBD2. From germline, CDR1 is MRHNA and CDR2 SNTAGT. CDR3 length equals 14 residues. CDR3 in amino acids: CASGEAGGQDTQYF. The CDR3 bases are TGTGCCAGCGGTGAAGCGGGGGGGCAAGATACGCAGTATTTT.

V usage is TRBV7-2 and J usage is TRBJ2-1; 8 bases fit TRBD2. CDR1 is SGHTA and CDR2 is FQGNSA in the germline V gene. The CDR3 extends over 18 amino acids. Losses at the gene ends were 0 bases for V and 7 bases for J; bases not matched to a gene: 14. The CDR3 DNA is TGTGCCAGCAGCTTAGCTGGTAGCGGGGAGTTTCGGAGGAATGAGCAGTTCTTC. This codes for CASSLAGSGEFRRNEQFF.

Ten or more counts support this clonotype. The gene calls are TRBV20-1 and TRBJ2-1; D tentatively reads TRBD1 or TRBD2 (5 bases each). This CDR3 has 14 residues. V was trimmed by 3 bases and J by 4 bases, leaving 13 bases between them. Germline CDR1 reads DFQATT; CDR2 reads SNEGSKA (reference sequence). The CDR3, as DNA: TGCAGTGCTAGCTCACCGGGACCGTACAATGAGCAGTTCTTC. It yields the protein CSASSPGPYNEQFF.

The table lists this clonotype with many counts. V is TRBV20-1 and J is TRBJ2-7; 11 bases are shared with TRBD2. The J segment lost 2 bases and the V segment lost 3 bases, leaving 3 bases of the junction unmatched. The CDR3 has 14 residues. CDR1 is DFQATT and CDR2 is SNEGSKA in the germline V gene (reference sequence). The CDR3 bases are TGCAGTGCTAGGGGACTAGCGGCTACCTACGAGCAGTACTTC. Its translation: CSARGLAATYEQYF.

This clonotype was picked up many times. This rearrangement joins TRBV5-1 to TRBJ1-1, with D possibly TRBD1 on 6 matching bases. Per germline, CDR1 SGHRS and CDR2 YFSETQ. Trimming took off 3 bases at V and 2 bases at J, with 8 bases between the two ends. The CDR3 spans 13 residues. The CDR3 is CASSSGTNTEAFF. The CDR3 DNA follows: TGCGCCAGCAGCTCCGGGACAAACACTGAAGCTTTCTTT.

This clonotype has ten or more counts. The chain employs TRBV5-1 and TRBJ1-5; no clear D gene. The CDR3 is made up of 14 amino acids. Looked up from germline, CDR1 is SGHRS and CDR2 is YFSETQ. V dropped 4 bases and J dropped 7 bases, with 15 bases sitting between them. CDR3 in amino acids: CASSAGMKEQPQHF. In DNA, the CDR3 is TGCGCCAGCAGCGCCGGAATGAAGGAACAGCCCCAGCATTTT.

To note about this clonotype: With a much larger clone just one base away, this may be a read error. Because it lacks the conserved phenylalanine or tryptophan at the end, this CDR3 is likely a read error. V and J are TRBV20-1 and TRBJ2-3; 8 bases map to TRBD2. V lost 3 bases, J lost 3 bases, and 2 bases stayed unmatched. Germline V gene data show CDR1 as DFQATT and CDR2 as SNEGSKA (reference sequence). The CDR3 is 13 residues long. The CDR3 sequence is CSASPGGTDTQYS. The CDR3 DNA reads as TGCAGTGCTAGCCCGGGGGGGACAGATACGCAGTATTCT.

The chain links TRBV19 to TRBJ2-1, with TRBD1 matching over 7 bases. Germline lookup yields CDR1 LNHDA and CDR2 SQIVND (reference sequence). Trimming at V came to 7 bases and at J to 9 bases, leaving 12 bases not matched to a gene. This CDR3 has 14 amino acids. This CDR3 is CASTPRDRVGEQFF. CDR3 DNA sequence: TGTGCCAGTACCCCCCGAGACAGGGTTGGTGAGCAGTTCTTC. Together with reference TRBV19 and TRBJ2-1, the CDR3 gives the full variable domain: DGGITQSPKYLFRKEGQNVTLSCEQNLNHDAMYWYRQDPGQGLRLIYYSQIVNDFQKGDIAEGYSVSREKKESFPLTVTSAQKNPTAFYLCASTPRDRVGEQFFGPGTRLTVL.

The gene calls are TRBV20-1 and TRBJ2-3; weak D call: TRBD2 (7 bases). Germline V gene sequence: CDR1 DFQATT, CDR2 SNEGSKA (reference sequence). CDR3 length: 14 residues. The ends were cut back, 8 bases at V and 7 bases at J, with 22 bases in the middle. The CDR3 is CSTPTGGAGNTQYF. The CDR3 coding sequence is TGCAGTACCCCGACTGGGGGGGCCGGTAATACGCAGTATTTT.

This chain uses TRBV24-1 with TRBJ1-4; D may be TRBD1 (5 bases). CDR1 is KGHDR, CDR2 SFDVKD, per germline. The CDR3 length is 16 residues. The V gene lost 3 bases and the J gene lost 5 bases, with 15 bases spanning the gap. The CDR3 here is CATSDAGAGENEKLFF. The CDR3 DNA is TGTGCCACCAGTGATGCTGGGGCGGGGGAGAATGAAAAACTGTTTTTT.

This clonotype was detected ten times or more. CDR3 bases: TGTGCCAGCAGTAGGGATCCCGGGGAGCTGTTTTTT. As protein: CASSRDPGELFF. The rearrangement links TRBV6-1 to TRBJ2-2; no reliable D call. This CDR3 region has 12 residues. V lost 5 bases, J lost 6 bases, and 7 bases lay in between. Germline V gene data show CDR1 as MNHNS and CDR2 as SASEGT.

This clonotype was counted a single time. The chain carries TRBV28 and TRBJ2-3; D is unresolved. The CDR3 consists of 14 residues. The ends were cut back, 1 base at V and 4 bases at J, with 9 bases in the middle. CDR1 and CDR2 (germline): MDHEN, SYDVKM. The CDR3 protein is CASSLFSRADTQYF. DNA for the CDR3: TGTGCCAGCAGTTTATTTTCCAGAGCAGATACGCAGTATTTT.

The rearrangement joins TRBV7-2 to TRBJ1-3; D is undetermined. V shed 5 bases and J shed 4 bases, with 9 bases lying between them. The CDR3 is 13 amino acids. CDR1 and CDR2 from the germline V gene are SGHTA and FQGNSA. In nucleotides, the CDR3 is TGTGCCAGCAGCACTGGAGGAGGAAACACCATATATTTT. Translation: CASSTGGGNTIYF.

This clonotype showed up many times. V gene TRBV28 combines with J gene TRBJ2-7; a possible D gene is TRBD2 (6 bases). Trimming left V 7 bases short and J 4 bases short, with 17 bases between. The germline CDR1 and CDR2 sequences are MDHEN and SYDVKM. The CDR3 is made up of 14 amino acids. The CDR3 nucleotides are TGTGCCAGCACCTCCCAGCAGCGGGTATACGAGCAGTACTTC. Encoded protein: CASTSQQRVYEQYF.

CDR3 sequence: CASSSKRTGRQAFF. The CDR3 region has the DNA TGTGCCAGCAGCTCCAAGAGGACAGGGCGGCAAGCTTTCTTT. V usage is TRBV5-6 and J usage is TRBJ1-1, with 8 nucleotides matching TRBD1. This CDR3 region has 14 residues. Germline V gene lookup returns CDR1 SGHDT and CDR2 YYEEEE. J gave up 9 bases and V 3 bases, and 10 bases lay outside the gene matches.

This clonotype was picked up many times. The chain links TRBV5-1 to TRBJ2-7, with D hard to call. Trimming shortened V by 0 bases and J by 5 bases, and 12 bases separated the two germline ends. This CDR3 contains 14 residues. Germline CDR1 and CDR2: SGHRS and YFSETQ. Here the CDR3 reads CASSLGYVSNEQYF. The CDR3, as DNA: TGCGCCAGCAGCTTGGGGTACGTTAGCAACGAGCAGTACTTC.

The chain joins TRBV7-3 to TRBJ2-1, with 7 positions matching TRBD1. The CDR3 loop spans 12 amino acids. V lost 6 bases, J lost 9 bases, and 5 bases stayed unmatched. Per germline, CDR1 SGHTA and CDR2 FQGTGA. The CDR3 DNA reads TGTGCCAGCAGACAGGGGCCCGGTGAGCAGTTCTTC. Its translation: CASRQGPGEQFF. The full variable domain, its missing parts supplied by reference TRBV7-3 and TRBJ2-1, is GAGVSQTPSNKVTEKGKYVELRCDPISGHTALYWYRQSLGQGPEFLIYFQGTGAADDSGLPNDRFFAVRPEGSVSTLKIQRTERGDSAVYLCASRQGPGEQFFGPGTRLTVL.

This clonotype was seen repeatedly, ten times or more. The chain employs TRBV12-3 or TRBV12-4 and TRBJ2-3; TRBD2 matches at 9 bases. The CDR3 totals 14 residues. Trimming cost V 9 bases and J 7 bases; bases outside gene matches: 11. CDR3 bases: TGTGCCAGTTCTAGCGGGGACTTAATACATACGCAGTATTTT. Translating it yields CASSSGDLIHTQYF.

This clonotype was detected many times. The gene calls are TRBV27 and TRBJ1-2; perhaps TRBD1 as D (5 bases). This CDR3 region has 16 residues. Germline-derived CDR1 and CDR2 are MNHEY and SMNVEV (reference sequence). V was trimmed by 0 bases and J by 5 bases, leaving 16 bases between them. The CDR3 loop is CASSLSARRGAYGYTF. The CDR3 DNA follows: TGTGCCAGCAGTTTATCCGCCAGGCGGGGCGCGTATGGCTACACCTTC.

This clonotype was observed a single time. The chain is built from TRBV12-3 or TRBV12-4 and TRBJ2-2, with D perhaps given as TRBD1 or TRBD2 (5 bases each). This CDR3 spans 17 amino acids. The V end was cut by 8 bases, the J end by 3 bases, with 22 bases between. Here the CDR3 reads CASGNPRDGPDTGELFF. As DNA, the CDR3 is TGTGCCAGCGGAAATCCTAGGGACGGCCCCGACACCGGGGAGCTGTTTTTT.

The chain combines TRBV29-1 with TRBJ1-1; 7 bases are shared with TRBD1. This CDR3 is 16 amino acids long. The V segment lost 1 base and the J segment 0 bases; nucleotides outside the gene matches: 8. Germline-derived CDR1 and CDR2 are SQVTM and ANQGSEA. Here the CDR3 DNA reads TGCAGCGTTGAAGTCACTCCCGGGACAGTGAACACTGAAGCTTTCTTT. Amino acid sequence: CSVEVTPGTVNTEAFF.